The source of this TCR beta chain is a study of T cell responses to AZD1222 COVID-19 vaccine. Notes on the study in general: Possibly, clonal diversity was underestimated; donors were largely white British and included more females.

This clone occurred once. Its antigen is as yet unknown. Profiling relied on immunoSEQ multiplex PCR, and the TCRdb table lists in-frame clones only, not all of them. The sample holds about 260,000 clones, 80% to 95% seen once. Germline V lookup: CDR1 MNHEY, CDR2 SMNVEV (reference sequence). J was trimmed by 6 bases and V by 5 bases; bases with no gene match: 13. This CDR3 comprises 16 residues. Sequences were derived from peripheral blood, sampled on day 0 of AZD1222 vaccination. This clonotype was sampled from an adult in good health. The rearrangement joins TRBV27 to TRBJ1-1; 9 nucleotides match TRBD1. DNA of the CDR3: TGTGCCAGCAGTCCTACGCGCCGGGACAGGGCCCCTGAAGCTTTCTTT. Translated, it gives CASSPTRRDRAPEAFF.